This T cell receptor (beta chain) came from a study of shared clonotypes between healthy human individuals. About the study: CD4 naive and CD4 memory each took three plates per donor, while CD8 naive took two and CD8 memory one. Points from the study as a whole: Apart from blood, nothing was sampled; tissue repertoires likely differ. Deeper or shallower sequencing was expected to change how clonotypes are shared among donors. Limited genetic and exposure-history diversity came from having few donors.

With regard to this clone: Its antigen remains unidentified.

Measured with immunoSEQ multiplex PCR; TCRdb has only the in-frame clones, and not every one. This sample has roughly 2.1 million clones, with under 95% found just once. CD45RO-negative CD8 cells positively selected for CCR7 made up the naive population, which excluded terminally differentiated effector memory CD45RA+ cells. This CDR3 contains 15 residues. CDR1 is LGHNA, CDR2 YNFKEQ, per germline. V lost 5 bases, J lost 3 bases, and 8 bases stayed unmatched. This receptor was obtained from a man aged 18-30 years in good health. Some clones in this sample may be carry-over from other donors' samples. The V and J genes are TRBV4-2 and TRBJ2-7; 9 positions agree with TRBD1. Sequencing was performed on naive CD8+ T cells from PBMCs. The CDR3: CASSEGTGNIYEQYF. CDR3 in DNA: TGTGCCAGCAGCGAAGGGACAGGGAACATCTACGAGCAGTACTTC.